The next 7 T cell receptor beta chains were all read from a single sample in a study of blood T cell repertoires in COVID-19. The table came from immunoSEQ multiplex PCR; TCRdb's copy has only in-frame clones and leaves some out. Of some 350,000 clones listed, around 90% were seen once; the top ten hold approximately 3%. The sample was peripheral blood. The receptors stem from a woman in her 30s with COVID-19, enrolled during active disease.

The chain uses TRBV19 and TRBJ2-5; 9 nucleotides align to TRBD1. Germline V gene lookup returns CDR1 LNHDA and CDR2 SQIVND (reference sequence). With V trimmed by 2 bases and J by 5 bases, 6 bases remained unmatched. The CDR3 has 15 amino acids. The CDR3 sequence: CASSITGGIGETQYF. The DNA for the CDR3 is TGTGCCAGTAGTATAACAGGGGGCATAGGGGAGACCCAGTACTTC.

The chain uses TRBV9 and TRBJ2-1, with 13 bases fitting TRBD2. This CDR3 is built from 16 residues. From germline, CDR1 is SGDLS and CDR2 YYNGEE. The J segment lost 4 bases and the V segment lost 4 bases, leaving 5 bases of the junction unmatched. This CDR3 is CASSTGTSGIYNEQFF. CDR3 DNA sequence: TGTGCCAGCAGCACCGGGACTAGCGGGATATACAATGAGCAGTTCTTC.

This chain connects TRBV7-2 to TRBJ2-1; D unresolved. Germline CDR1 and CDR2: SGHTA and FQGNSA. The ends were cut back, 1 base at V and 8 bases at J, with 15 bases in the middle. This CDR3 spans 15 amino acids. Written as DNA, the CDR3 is TGTGCCAGCAGCTTAGGACCCCTCGGTCGGGATGAGCAGTTCTTC. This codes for CASSLGPLGRDEQFF. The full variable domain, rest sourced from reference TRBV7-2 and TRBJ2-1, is GAGVSQSPSNKVTEKGKDVELRCDPISGHTALYWYRQSLGQGLEFLIYFQGNSAPDKSGLPSDRFSAERTGGSVSTLTIQRTQQEDSAVYLCASSLGPLGRDEQFFGPGTRLTVL.

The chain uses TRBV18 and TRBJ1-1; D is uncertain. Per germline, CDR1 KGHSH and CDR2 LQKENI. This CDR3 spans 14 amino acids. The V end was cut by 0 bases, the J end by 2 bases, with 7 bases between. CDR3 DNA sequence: TGTGCCAGCTCACCACCGAACAGTAACACTGAAGCTTTCTTT. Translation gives CASSPPNSNTEAFF. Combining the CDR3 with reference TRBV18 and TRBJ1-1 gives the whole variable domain NAGVMQNPRHLVRRRGQEARLRCSPMKGHSHVYWYRQLPEEGLKFMVYLQKENIIDESGMPKERFSAEFPKEGPSILRIQQVVRGDSAAYFCASSPPNSNTEAFFGQGTRLTVV.

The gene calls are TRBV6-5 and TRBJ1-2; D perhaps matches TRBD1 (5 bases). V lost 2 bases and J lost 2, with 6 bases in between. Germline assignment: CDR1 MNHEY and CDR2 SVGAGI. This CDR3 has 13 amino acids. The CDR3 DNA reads TGTGCCAGCAGTTACGACAGCAACTATGGCTACACCTTC. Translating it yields CASSYDSNYGYTF.

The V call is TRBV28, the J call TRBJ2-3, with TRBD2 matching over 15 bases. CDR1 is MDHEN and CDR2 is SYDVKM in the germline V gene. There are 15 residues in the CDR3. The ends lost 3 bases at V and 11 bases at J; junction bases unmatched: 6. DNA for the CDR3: TGTGCCAGCAGTTTCCCGGGACTAGCGGGGGGTATGCAGTATTTT. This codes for CASSFPGLAGGMQYF.

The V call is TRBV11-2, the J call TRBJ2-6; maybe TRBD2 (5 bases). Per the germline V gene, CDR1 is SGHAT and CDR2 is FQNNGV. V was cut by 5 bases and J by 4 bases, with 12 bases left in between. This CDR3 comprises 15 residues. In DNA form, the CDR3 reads TGTGCCAGCAGCCCGGGGTCTACGGGGGCCAACGTCCTGACTTTC. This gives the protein CASSPGSTGANVLTF.